A selection of T cell receptor beta chains follows, all from one sample in a study of CD8 T cells in Susac syndrome. TCRdb analysed the immunoSEQ multiplex PCR reads with MiXCR anew, one entry per CDR3 protein. Here the sample spans approximately 300,000 distinct CDR3 sequences, over 75% being singletons. Source material: CD8+ T cells from PBMCs. These receptors were obtained from a human donor with multiple sclerosis. Both conserved end residues are part of each CDR3. The D gene is left open where the match is weak. A row's size may be missing; if present it is once, few, many or a size class.

d_gene	v_gene	j_gene	abundance	CDR3aa	CDR3nt
TRBD1	TRBV11-2	TRBJ2-3	.	CASSPGQKGTDTQYF	TGTGCCAGCAGCCCGGGACAGAAAGGCACAGATACGCAGTATTTT
TRBD2	TRBV4-3	TRBJ2-1	.	CASSQEEGLAENNEQFF	TGCGCCAGCAGCCAAGAAGAAGGGCTAGCGGAAAACAATGAGCAGTTCTTC
TRBD2	TRBV28	TRBJ2-3	.	CASSLIAGAGTDTQYF	TGTGCCAGCAGTTTAATTGCGGGAGCGGGGACAGATACGCAGTATTTT
TRBD1	TRBV13	TRBJ2-6	.	CASSPPGQETSGANVLTF	TGTGCCAGCAGCCCGCCGGGACAGGAGACCTCTGGGGCCAACGTCCTGACTTTC
TRBD1	TRBV27	TRBJ1-2	.	CASSLDRFSYGYTF	TGTGCCAGCAGCTTGGACAGGTTCAGCTATGGCTACACCTTC
TRBD2	TRBV11-3	TRBJ2-3	.	CASSLAAGVGDTQYF	TGTGCCAGCAGCTTAGCGGCGGGAGTCGGAGATACGCAGTATTTT
TRBD1	TRBV20-1	TRBJ1-1	.	CSVGTGRTTEAFF	TGCAGTGTCGGGACAGGGAGGACGACTGAAGCTTTCTTT
.	TRBV10-3	TRBJ2-5	once	CAISARDFSRTQYF	TGTGCCATCAGTGCCCGGGACTTTAGTCGGACCCAGTACTTC
.	TRBV20-1	TRBJ2-3	.	CSAGDFSADTQYF	TGCAGTGCTGGGGACTTTTCCGCCGATACGCAGTATTTT
.	TRBV28	TRBJ2-7	once	CASSFGAGVSEQYF	TGTGCCAGCAGTTTTGGGGCAGGGGTTAGCGAGCAGTACTTC
TRBD1	TRBV6-5	TRBJ2-2	.	CASSYSTGTNTGELFF	TGTGCCAGCAGTTACTCGACAGGGACGAACACCGGGGAGCTGTTTTTT
.	TRBV6-1	TRBJ1-1	.	CASRKGENTEAFF	TGTGCCAGCAGGAAGGGTGAAAACACTGAAGCTTTCTTT
.	TRBV7-9	TRBJ1-5	few	CASSSGHPTMTQHF	TGTGCCAGCAGCTCGGGACACCCGACTATGACCCAGCATTTT
.	TRBV9	TRBJ2-7	.	CASSVGSGGSYEQYF	TGTGCCAGCAGCGTAGGTAGCGGTGGCTCCTACGAGCAGTACTTC
.	TRBV20-1	TRBJ2-3	.	CSAETERGGTDTQYF	TGCAGTGCTGAGACCGAAAGAGGAGGCACAGATACGCAGTATTTT
TRBD2	TRBV27	TRBJ2-7	.	CAVKPGTRGEQYF	TGTGCCGTGAAACCCGGGACTAGGGGTGAGCAGTACTTC
.	TRBV6-2/TRBV6-3	TRBJ1-2	few	CASSPGEVYGYTF	TGTGCCAGCAGCCCGGGAGAAGTCTATGGCTACACCTTC
.	TRBV9	TRBJ2-7	.	CASSVGAGMYEQYF	TGTGCCAGCAGCGTAGGAGCAGGAATGTACGAGCAGTACTTC
.	TRBV27	TRBJ1-1	.	CASSLGLVGRGTEAFF	TGTGCCAGCAGTTTGGGGCTGGTAGGGAGGGGAACTGAAGCTTTCTTT
TRBD2	TRBV4-2	TRBJ2-3	.	CASSQDYGGGSTDTQYF	TGTGCCAGCAGCCAAGATTACGGCGGGGGAAGCACAGATACGCAGTATTTT
.	TRBV29-1	TRBJ2-2	.	CSVAGGNTGELFF	TGCAGCGTTGCTGGGGGAAACACCGGGGAGCTGTTTTTT
.	TRBV7-8	TRBJ2-5	few	CASTYLTGFAAGYDEETQYF	TGTGCCAGCACCTACCTTACAGGGTTCGCAGCGGGGTACGATGAAGAGACCCAGTACTTC
TRBD2	TRBV4-3	TRBJ2-1	.	CASSQDWTSAYNEQFF	TGCGCCAGCAGCCAAGACTGGACTAGCGCCTACAATGAGCAGTTCTTC
.	TRBV23-1	TRBJ2-3	.	CASSQNSPSIGVWTDTQYF	TGCGCCAGCAGTCAAAACAGCCCCTCGATTGGGGTTTGGACAGATACGCAGTATTTT
TRBD1	TRBV5-1	TRBJ1-1	.	CASSFGQGAMNTEAFF	TGCGCCAGCAGCTTCGGGCAGGGGGCCATGAACACTGAAGCTTTCTTT
.	TRBV29-1	TRBJ2-7	.	CSVAVGIHEQYF	TGCAGCGTAGCGGTGGGCATCCACGAGCAGTACTTC
TRBD1	TRBV27	TRBJ1-2	.	CASGTGLEYGYTF	TGTGCCAGCGGGACAGGGTTAGAATATGGCTACACCTTC
.	TRBV5-6	TRBJ2-1	once	CASSLYTVNEQFF	TGTGCCAGCAGCTTGTATACCGTCAATGAGCAGTTCTTC
.	TRBV6-2/TRBV6-3	TRBJ1-1	.	CASSVTDMNTEAFF	TGTGCCAGCAGTGTGACAGATATGAACACTGAAGCTTTCTTT
.	TRBV28	TRBJ1-1	.	CASRTLGTEAFF	TGTGCCAGCCGAACTCTGGGAACTGAAGCTTTCTTT
TRBD2	TRBV6-5	TRBJ2-1	.	CASKTSGGYNEQFF	TGTGCCAGTAAGACTAGCGGGGGTTACAATGAGCAGTTCTTC
TRBD2	TRBV20-1	TRBJ2-5	.	CSARPGGRGETQYF	TGCAGTGCTAGACCGGGAGGGCGGGGGGAGACCCAGTACTTC
.	TRBV20-1	TRBJ2-1	once	CSAPGNRYEQFF	TGCAGTGCTCCAGGGAATAGATATGAGCAGTTCTTC
.	TRBV7-3	TRBJ2-3	.	CASSLIARDTQYF	TGTGCCAGCAGCTTAATAGCGAGAGATACGCAGTATTTT
.	TRBV6-5	TRBJ2-3	.	CASSSLAIRTDTQYF	TGTGCCAGCAGTTCTCTAGCGATAAGGACAGATACGCAGTATTTT
.	TRBV6-2/TRBV6-3	TRBJ2-1	.	CASSSSVRNEQFF	TGTGCCAGCTCTTCTAGCGTCCGCAATGAGCAGTTCTTC
.	TRBV7-9	TRBJ1-1	.	CASSSLGHDQGEAFF	TGTGCCAGCAGCTCTCTCGGCCATGACCAGGGAGAAGCTTTCTTT
TRBD1	TRBV2	TRBJ2-3	.	CARSRDRGLDTQYF	TGTGCCAGGAGCCGGGACAGGGGGCTAGATACGCAGTATTTT
TRBD1	TRBV24-1	TRBJ2-7	.	CATNTSGTVKAYEQYF	TGTGCCACCAACACCTCCGGGACAGTGAAGGCCTACGAGCAGTACTTC
.	TRBV7-3	TRBJ2-1	.	CASSLKGPYNEQFF	TGTGCCAGCAGCTTAAAGGGGCCTTACAATGAGCAGTTCTTC
TRBD2	TRBV11-1	TRBJ2-1	.	CASSRDAGASSYNEQFF	TGTGCCAGCAGCCGGGATGCGGGAGCGAGCTCCTACAATGAGCAGTTCTTC
TRBD1	TRBV3-1	TRBJ1-4	.	CASSQDWTGQGRKLFF	TGTGCCAGCAGCCAAGACTGGACAGGCCAGGGGAGAAAACTGTTTTTT
TRBD1	TRBV7-9	TRBJ1-4	.	CASSPEGAANEKLFF	TGTGCCAGCAGCCCCGAGGGGGCCGCTAATGAAAAACTGTTTTTT
.	TRBV29-1	TRBJ1-4	.	CSVEWDMKKLFF	TGCAGCGTTGAGTGGGACATGAAAAAACTGTTTTTT
.	TRBV4-2	TRBJ2-3	once	CASSQQDYSTDTQYF	TGTGCCAGCAGCCAACAGGACTATAGCACAGATACGCAGTATTTT
.	TRBV7-9	TRBJ1-5	.	CASSIGPDILDNQPQHF	TGTGCCAGCAGCATAGGACCGGACATTCTTGACAATCAGCCCCAGCATTTT
.	TRBV5-4	TRBJ1-3	.	CASSWGVNSGNTIYF	TGTGCCAGCAGCTGGGGCGTAAACTCTGGAAACACCATATATTTT
.	TRBV7-9	TRBJ2-7	once	CASSHRFAGEQYF	TGTGCCAGCAGCCACCGTTTCGCGGGCGAGCAGTACTTC
.	TRBV5-4	TRBJ2-5	.	CASSLWTGETQYF	TGTGCCAGCAGCTTGTGGACCGGAGAGACCCAGTACTTC
.	TRBV19	TRBJ1-2	.	CASLILDGANYGYTF	TGTGCCAGTCTTATCCTGGACGGGGCGAACTATGGCTACACCTTC
.	TRBV28	TRBJ2-2	.	CASSLAGPRSSTGELFF	TGTGCCAGCAGTTTGGCCGGGCCCCGATCATCCACCGGGGAGCTGTTTTTT
.	TRBV7-9	TRBJ2-3	.	CASSLPVGGPTRHTQYF	TGTGCCAGCAGCCTCCCGGTGGGGGGCCCAACCAGGCATACGCAGTATTTT
TRBD2	TRBV27	TRBJ2-7	.	CASSYSAGVMAYEQYF	TGTGCCAGCAGTTACTCTGCGGGAGTTATGGCCTACGAGCAGTACTTC